One TCR beta chain is described in this entry. V was cut by 6 bases and J by 5 bases, with 14 bases left in between. The CDR3 is made up of 13 amino acids. Per the germline V gene, CDR1 is SGHDT and CDR2 is YYEEEE. The assay was immunoSEQ multiplex PCR, and TCRdb's table has in-frame clones only and misses some. The sample records about 70,000 clones, around 90% being singletons. This entry comes from a study of blood T cell repertoires in COVID-19. Across the whole study: The origin of the acute and convalescent COVID-19 samples was the United States, Italy and Spain.

This TCR came from a woman aged 80 or older with acute or convalescent COVID-19. The chain employs TRBV5-6 and TRBJ1-1, with D perhaps TRBD1 (5 bases). The sample taken for sequencing was peripheral blood. CDR3 region: CASTLPPGTEAFF. Written as DNA, the CDR3 is TGTGCCAGCACCCTTCCCCCAGGGACTGAAGCTTTCTTT.